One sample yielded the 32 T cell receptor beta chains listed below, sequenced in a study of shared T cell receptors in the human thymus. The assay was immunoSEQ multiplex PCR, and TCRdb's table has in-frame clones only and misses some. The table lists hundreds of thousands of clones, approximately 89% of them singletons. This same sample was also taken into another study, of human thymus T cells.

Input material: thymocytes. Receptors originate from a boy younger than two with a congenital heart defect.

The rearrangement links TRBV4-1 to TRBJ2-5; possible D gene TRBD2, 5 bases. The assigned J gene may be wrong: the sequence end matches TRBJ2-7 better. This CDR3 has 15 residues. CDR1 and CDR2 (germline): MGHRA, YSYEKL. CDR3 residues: CASSQETGIPYEQYF. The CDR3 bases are TGCGCCAGCAGCCAAGAAACCGGGATACCCTACGAGCAGTACTTC.

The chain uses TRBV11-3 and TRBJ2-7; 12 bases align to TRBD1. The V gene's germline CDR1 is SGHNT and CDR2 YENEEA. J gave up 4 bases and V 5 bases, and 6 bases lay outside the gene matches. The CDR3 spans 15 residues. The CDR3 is CASSNGTGGRYEQYF. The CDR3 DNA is TGTGCCAGCAGCAACGGGACAGGGGGCAGGTACGAGCAGTACTTC.

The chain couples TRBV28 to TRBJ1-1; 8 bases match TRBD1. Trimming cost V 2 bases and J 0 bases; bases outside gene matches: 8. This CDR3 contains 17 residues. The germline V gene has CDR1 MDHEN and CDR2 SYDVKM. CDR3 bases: TGTGCCAGCAGTTTACCCCGACAGGGGCGAATGAACACTGAAGCTTTCTTT. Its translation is CASSLPRQGRMNTEAFF. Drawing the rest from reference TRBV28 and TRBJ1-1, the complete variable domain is DVKVTQSSRYLVKRTGEKVFLECVQDMDHENMFWYRQDPGLGLRLIYFSYDVKMKEKGDIPEGYSVSREKKERFSLILESASTNQTSMYLCASSLPRQGRMNTEAFFGQGTRLTVV.

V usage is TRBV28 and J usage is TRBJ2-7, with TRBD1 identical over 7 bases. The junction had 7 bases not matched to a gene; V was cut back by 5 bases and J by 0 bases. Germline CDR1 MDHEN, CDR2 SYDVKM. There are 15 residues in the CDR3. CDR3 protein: CASSLWTGPSYEQYF. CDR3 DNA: TGTGCCAGCAGTCTCTGGACAGGTCCCTCCTACGAGCAGTACTTC.

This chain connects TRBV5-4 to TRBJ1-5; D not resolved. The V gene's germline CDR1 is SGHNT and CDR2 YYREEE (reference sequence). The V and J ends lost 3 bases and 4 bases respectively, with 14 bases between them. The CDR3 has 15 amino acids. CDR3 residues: CASSSSPLENQPQHF. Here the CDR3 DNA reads TGTGCCAGCAGCTCCTCGCCTCTTGAGAATCAGCCCCAGCATTTT. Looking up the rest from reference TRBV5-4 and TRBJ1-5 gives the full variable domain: ETGVTQSPTHLIKTRGQQVTLRCSSQSGHNTVSWYQQALGQGPQFIFQYYREEENGRGNFPPRFSGLQFPNYSSELNVNALELDDSALYLCASSSSPLENQPQHFGDGTRLSIL.

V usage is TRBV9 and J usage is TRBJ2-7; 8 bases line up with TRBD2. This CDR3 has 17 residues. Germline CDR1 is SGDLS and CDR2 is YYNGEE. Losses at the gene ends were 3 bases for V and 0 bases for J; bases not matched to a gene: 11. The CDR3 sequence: CASSAAASGGVSYEQYF. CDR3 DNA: TGTGCCAGCAGCGCGGCCGCCAGCGGGGGAGTCTCCTACGAGCAGTACTTC.

DNA of the CDR3: TGTGCCGCCGGGACAGGGATCTCTGGGGCCAACGTCCTGACTTTC. As protein: CAAGTGISGANVLTF. The chain uses TRBV15 and TRBJ2-6, with TRBD1 matching 9 bases. Trimming took 11 bases from V and 0 from J; bases not matched to a gene: 5. The germline CDR1 and CDR2 sequences are LNHNV and YYDKDF (reference sequence). The CDR3 length is 15 residues.

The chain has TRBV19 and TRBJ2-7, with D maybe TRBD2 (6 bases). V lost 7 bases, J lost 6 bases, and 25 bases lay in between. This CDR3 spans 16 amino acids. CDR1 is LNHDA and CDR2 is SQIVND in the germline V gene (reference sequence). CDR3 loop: CASIVDRGLQVCEQYF. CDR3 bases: TGTGCCAGTATTGTCGATCGGGGGTTACAAGTCTGCGAGCAGTACTTC.

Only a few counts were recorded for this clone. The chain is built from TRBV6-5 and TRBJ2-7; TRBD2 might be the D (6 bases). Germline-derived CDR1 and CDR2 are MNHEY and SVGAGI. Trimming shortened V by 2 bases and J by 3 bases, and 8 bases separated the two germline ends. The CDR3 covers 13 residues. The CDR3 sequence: CASSYGGNYEQYF. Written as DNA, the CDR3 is TGTGCCAGCAGTTACGGGGGGAACTACGAGCAGTACTTC.

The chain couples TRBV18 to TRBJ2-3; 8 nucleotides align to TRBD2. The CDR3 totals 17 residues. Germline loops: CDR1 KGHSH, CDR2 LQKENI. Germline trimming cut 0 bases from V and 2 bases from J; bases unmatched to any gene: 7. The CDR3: CASSPPPTSGHTDTQYF. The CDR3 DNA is TGTGCCAGCTCACCACCCCCCACTAGCGGCCACACAGATACGCAGTATTTT.

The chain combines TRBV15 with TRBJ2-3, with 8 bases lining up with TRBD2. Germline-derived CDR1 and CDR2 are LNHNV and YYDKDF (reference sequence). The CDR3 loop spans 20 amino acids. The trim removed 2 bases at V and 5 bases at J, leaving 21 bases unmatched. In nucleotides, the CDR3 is TGTGCCACCAGCAGACGCGGGACTAGGGTTGCCTACACATTAGGAGATACGCAGTATTTT. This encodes CATSRRGTRVAYTLGDTQYF.

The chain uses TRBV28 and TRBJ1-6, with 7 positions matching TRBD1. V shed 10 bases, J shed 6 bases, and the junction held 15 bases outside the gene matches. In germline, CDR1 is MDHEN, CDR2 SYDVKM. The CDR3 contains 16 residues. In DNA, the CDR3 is TGTGCCATCAAGGTGAAGGGGGCAGAATCTAATTCACCCCTCCACTTT. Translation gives CAIKVKGAESNSPLHF.

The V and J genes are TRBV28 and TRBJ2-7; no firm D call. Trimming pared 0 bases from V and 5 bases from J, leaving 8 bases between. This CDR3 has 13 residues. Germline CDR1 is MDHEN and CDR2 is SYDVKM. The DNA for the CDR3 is TGTGCCAGCAGTTTATGGGCAGTCCACGAGCAGTACTTC. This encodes CASSLWAVHEQYF.

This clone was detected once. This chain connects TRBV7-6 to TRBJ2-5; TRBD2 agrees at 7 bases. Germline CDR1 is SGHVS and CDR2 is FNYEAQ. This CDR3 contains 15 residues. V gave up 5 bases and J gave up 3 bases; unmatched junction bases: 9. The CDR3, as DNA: TGTGCCAGCAGCACAAGTGGACTAGTGAAAGAGACCCAGTACTTC. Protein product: CASSTSGLVKETQYF.

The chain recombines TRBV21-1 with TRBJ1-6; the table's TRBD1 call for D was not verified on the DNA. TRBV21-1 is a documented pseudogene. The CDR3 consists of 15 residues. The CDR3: CASSKLSGIFSPLHF. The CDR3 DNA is TGTGCCAGCAGCAAACTATCAGGGATTTTCTCACCCCTCCACTTT.

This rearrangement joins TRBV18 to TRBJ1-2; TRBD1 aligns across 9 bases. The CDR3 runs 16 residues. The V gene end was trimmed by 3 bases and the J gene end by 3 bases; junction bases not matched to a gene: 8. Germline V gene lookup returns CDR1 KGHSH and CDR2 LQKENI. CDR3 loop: CASSPKGQGWDYGYTF. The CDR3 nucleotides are TGTGCCAGCTCACCGAAGGGACAGGGATGGGACTATGGCTACACCTTC.

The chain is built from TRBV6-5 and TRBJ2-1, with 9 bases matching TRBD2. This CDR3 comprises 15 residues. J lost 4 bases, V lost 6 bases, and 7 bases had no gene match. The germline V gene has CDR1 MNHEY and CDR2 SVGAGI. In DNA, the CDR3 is TGTGCCAGCAGAATCGGCGGGGGGGGGTACAATGAGCAGTTCTTC. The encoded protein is CASRIGGGGYNEQFF.

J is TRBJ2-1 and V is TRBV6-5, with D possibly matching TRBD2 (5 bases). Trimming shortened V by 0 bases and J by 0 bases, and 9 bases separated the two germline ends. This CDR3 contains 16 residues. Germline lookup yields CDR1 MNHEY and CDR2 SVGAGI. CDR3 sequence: CASSYSRRSSYNEQFF. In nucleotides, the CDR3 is TGTGCCAGCAGTTACTCGCGGAGGAGCTCCTACAATGAGCAGTTCTTC.

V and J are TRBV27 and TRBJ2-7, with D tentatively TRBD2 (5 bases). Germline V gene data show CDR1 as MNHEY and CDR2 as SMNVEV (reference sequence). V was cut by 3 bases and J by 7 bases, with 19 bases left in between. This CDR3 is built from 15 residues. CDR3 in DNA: TGTGCCAGCAGTTTTAGGGAATCTTCGGGGTGTGAGCAGTACTTC. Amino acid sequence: CASSFRESSGCEQYF.

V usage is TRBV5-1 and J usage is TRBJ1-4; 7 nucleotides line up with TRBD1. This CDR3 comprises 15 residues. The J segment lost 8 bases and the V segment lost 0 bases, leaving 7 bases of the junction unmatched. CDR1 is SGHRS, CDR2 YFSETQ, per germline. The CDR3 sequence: CASSLGGQQKEKLFF. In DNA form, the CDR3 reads TGCGCCAGCAGCTTGGGGGGACAGCAAAAAGAAAAACTGTTTTTT. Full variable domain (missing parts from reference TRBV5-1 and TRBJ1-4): KAGVTQTPRYLIKTRGQQVTLSCSPISGHRSVSWYQQTPGQGLQFLFEYFSETQRNKGNFPGRFSGRQFSNSRSEMNVSTLELGDSALYLCASSLGGQQKEKLFFGSGTQLSVL.

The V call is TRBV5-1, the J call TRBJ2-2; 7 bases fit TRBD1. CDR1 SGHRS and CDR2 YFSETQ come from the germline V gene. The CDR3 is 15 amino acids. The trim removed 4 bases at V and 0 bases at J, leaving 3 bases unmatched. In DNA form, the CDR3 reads TGCGCCAGCAGCAAGACAGGGTCGAACACCGGGGAGCTGTTTTTT. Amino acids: CASSKTGSNTGELFF.

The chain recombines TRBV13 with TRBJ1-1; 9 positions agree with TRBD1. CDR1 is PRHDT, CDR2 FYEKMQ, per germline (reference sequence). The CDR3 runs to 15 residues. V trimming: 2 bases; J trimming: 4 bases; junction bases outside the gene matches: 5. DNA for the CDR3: TGTGCCAGCAGCTTATCTTGGGACAGGGCCACTGAAGCTTTCTTT. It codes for CASSLSWDRATEAFF.

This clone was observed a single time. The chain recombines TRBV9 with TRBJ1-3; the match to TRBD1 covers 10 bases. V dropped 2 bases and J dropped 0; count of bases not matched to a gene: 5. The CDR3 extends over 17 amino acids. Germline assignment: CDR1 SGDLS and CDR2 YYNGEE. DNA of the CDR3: TGTGCCAGCAGCGTGGGACAGGGGAAGAGCTCTGGAAACACCATATATTTT. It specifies CASSVGQGKSSGNTIYF.

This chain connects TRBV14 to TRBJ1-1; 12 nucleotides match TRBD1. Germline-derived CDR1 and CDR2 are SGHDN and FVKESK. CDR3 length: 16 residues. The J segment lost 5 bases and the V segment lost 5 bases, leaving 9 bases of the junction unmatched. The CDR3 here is CASSARDRGRVTEAFF. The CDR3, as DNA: TGTGCCAGCAGCGCCCGGGACAGGGGGCGCGTGACTGAAGCTTTCTTT.

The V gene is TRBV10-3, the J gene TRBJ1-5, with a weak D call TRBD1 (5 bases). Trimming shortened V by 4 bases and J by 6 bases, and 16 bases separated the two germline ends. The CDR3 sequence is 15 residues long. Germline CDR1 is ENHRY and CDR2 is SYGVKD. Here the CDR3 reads CAISGTGAGGQPQHF. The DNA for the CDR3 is TGTGCCATCAGTGGTACAGGTGCGGGGGGTCAGCCCCAGCATTTT.

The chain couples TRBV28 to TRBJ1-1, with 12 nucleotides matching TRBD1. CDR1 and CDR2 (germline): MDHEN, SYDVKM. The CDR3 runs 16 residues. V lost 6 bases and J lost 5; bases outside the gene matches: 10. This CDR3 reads CASRASGTGGRTEAFF. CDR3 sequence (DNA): TGTGCCAGCAGAGCTTCCGGGACAGGGGGCCGGACTGAAGCTTTCTTT. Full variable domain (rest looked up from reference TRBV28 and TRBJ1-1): DVKVTQSSRYLVKRTGEKVFLECVQDMDHENMFWYRQDPGLGLRLIYFSYDVKMKEKGDIPEGYSVSREKKERFSLILESASTNQTSMYLCASRASGTGGRTEAFFGQGTRLTVV.

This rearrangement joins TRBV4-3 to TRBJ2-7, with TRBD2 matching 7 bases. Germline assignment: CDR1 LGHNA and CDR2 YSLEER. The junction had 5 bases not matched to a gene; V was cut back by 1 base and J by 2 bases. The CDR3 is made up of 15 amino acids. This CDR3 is CASSQAASGTYEQYF. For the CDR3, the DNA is TGCGCCAGCAGCCAAGCGGCTAGCGGCACCTACGAGCAGTACTTC.

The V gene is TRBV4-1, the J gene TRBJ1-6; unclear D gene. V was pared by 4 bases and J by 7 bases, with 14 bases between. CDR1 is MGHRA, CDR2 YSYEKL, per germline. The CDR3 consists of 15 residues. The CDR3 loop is CASSPHEGGNSPLHF. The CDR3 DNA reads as TGCGCCAGCAGCCCCCATGAGGGAGGCAATTCACCCCTCCACTTT.

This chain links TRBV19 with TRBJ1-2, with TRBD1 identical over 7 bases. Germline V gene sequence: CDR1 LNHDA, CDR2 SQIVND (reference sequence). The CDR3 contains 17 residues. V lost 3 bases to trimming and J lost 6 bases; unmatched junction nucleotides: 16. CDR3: CASSILGQSKVSDGYTF. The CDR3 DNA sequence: TGTGCCAGTAGTATCCTGGGACAGTCTAAAGTATCGGATGGCTACACCTTC.

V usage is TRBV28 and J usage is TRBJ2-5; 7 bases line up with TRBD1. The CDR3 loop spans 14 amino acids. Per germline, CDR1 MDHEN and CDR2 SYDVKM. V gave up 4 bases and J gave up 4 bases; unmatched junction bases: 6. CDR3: CASSYPTGRETQYF. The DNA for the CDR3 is TGTGCCAGCAGTTACCCGACAGGGCGAGAGACCCAGTACTTC.

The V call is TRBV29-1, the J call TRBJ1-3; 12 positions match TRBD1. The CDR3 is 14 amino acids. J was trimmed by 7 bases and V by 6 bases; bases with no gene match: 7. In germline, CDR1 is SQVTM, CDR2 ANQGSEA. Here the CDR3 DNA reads TGCAGCGTGGGGACAGGGGGCGAAGGTAACACCATATATTTT. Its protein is CSVGTGGEGNTIYF.

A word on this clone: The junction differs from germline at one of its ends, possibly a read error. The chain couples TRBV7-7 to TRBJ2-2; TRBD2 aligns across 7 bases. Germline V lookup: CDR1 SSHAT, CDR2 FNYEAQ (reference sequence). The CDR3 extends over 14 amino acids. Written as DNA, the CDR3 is TGTGCTAGCAGCTTAAAGCGGGGTTCCGGGGAGCTGTTTTTT. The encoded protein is CASSLKRGSGELFF.